The rows below give T cell receptor beta chains drawn from one sample of a study of monozygotic twins with cystic fibrosis. TCRdb's table, derived via immunoSEQ multiplex PCR, lists solely in-frame clones and lacks some. Among 12,000 to 15,000 clones listed, roughly nine tenths were seen once. Specimen: blood. These receptors all come from a boy aged 5-17 years with cystic fibrosis. The CDR3 runs from the conserved cysteine through the conserved F or W. Each record gives: clone size, J gene, D gene, V gene, CDR3 protein, CDR3 DNA. The D gene is left open where the match is weak. Clone size is given for some rows only: seen once, a few or many times, or a class if the clone is expanded.

abundance: few
j_gene: TRBJ1-2
d_gene: TRBD1
v_gene: TRBV2
CDR3aa: CASSRTGGYTF
CDR3nt: TGTGCCAGCAGCAGGACAGGCGGCTACACCTTC

abundance: .
j_gene: TRBJ1-2
d_gene: .
v_gene: TRBV6-5
CDR3aa: CASRGLTRWGYTF
CDR3nt: TGTGCCAGCAGGGGACTGACCCGGTGGGGCTACACCTTC

abundance: .
j_gene: TRBJ2-2
d_gene: .
v_gene: TRBV5-4
CDR3aa: CASSPRQVPNTGELFF
CDR3nt: TGTGCCAGCAGCCCACGACAGGTGCCAAACACCGGGGAGCTGTTTTTT

abundance: .
j_gene: TRBJ2-1
d_gene: .
v_gene: TRBV7-7
CDR3aa: CASSEAGLAPYNEQFF
CDR3nt: TGTGCCAGCAGCGAGGCGGGCCTAGCGCCTTACAATGAGCAGTTCTTC

abundance: .
j_gene: TRBJ2-3
d_gene: TRBD1
v_gene: TRBV2
CDR3aa: CASGQGVDTQYF
CDR3nt: TGTGCCAGCGGGCAGGGGGTGGATACGCAGTATTTT

abundance: .
j_gene: TRBJ2-3
d_gene: TRBD2
v_gene: TRBV19
CDR3aa: CASSIGLASSDTQYF
CDR3nt: TGTGCCAGTAGTATAGGACTAGCTAGCTCAGATACGCAGTATTTT

abundance: .
j_gene: TRBJ2-7
d_gene: .
v_gene: TRBV12-1
CDR3aa: CASSFLGQGFNEQYF
CDR3nt: TGTGCCAGCAGCTTTCTGGGACAGGGGTTCAACGAGCAGTACTTC

abundance: .
j_gene: TRBJ2-4
d_gene: TRBD2
v_gene: TRBV4-2
CDR3aa: CASSQGLAGAKNIQYF
CDR3nt: TGTGCCAGCAGCCAAGGACTAGCGGGAGCCAAAAACATTCAGTACTTC

abundance: .
j_gene: TRBJ1-4
d_gene: .
v_gene: TRBV30
CDR3aa: CAWSVLPVKGNEKLFF
CDR3nt: TGTGCCTGGAGTGTATTACCAGTCAAAGGGAATGAAAAACTGTTTTTT

abundance: .
j_gene: TRBJ1-3
d_gene: .
v_gene: TRBV9
CDR3aa: CASSGTEHSGNTIYF
CDR3nt: TGTGCCAGCAGCGGGACCGAGCATTCTGGAAACACCATATATTTT

abundance: .
j_gene: TRBJ1-1
d_gene: .
v_gene: TRBV12-2
CDR3aa: CASRLARSEAFF
CDR3nt: TGTGCAAGTCGCTTAGCGCGCTCGGAAGCTTTCTTT

abundance: .
j_gene: TRBJ2-5
d_gene: TRBD1
v_gene: TRBV5-4
CDR3aa: CASSPTGTGGGETQYF
CDR3nt: TGTGCCAGCAGCCCTACCGGGACAGGGGGCGGGGAGACCCAGTACTTC

abundance: .
j_gene: TRBJ1-2
d_gene: TRBD1
v_gene: TRBV6-1
CDR3aa: CASSVDRDRVYGYTF
CDR3nt: TGTGCCAGCAGTGTGGACCGGGACAGGGTCTATGGCTACACCTTC

abundance: .
j_gene: TRBJ2-3
d_gene: .
v_gene: TRBV5-6
CDR3aa: CASTPQGSSTDTQYF
CDR3nt: TGTGCCAGCACCCCACAGGGCAGTAGCACAGATACGCAGTATTTT

abundance: .
j_gene: TRBJ2-1
d_gene: TRBD2
v_gene: TRBV27
CDR3aa: CASSFKTSGIFEQFF
CDR3nt: TGTGCCAGCAGTTTCAAAACTAGCGGGATATTTGAGCAGTTCTTC

abundance: .
j_gene: TRBJ2-1
d_gene: TRBD2
v_gene: TRBV10-3
CDR3aa: CAISAGTSDNEQFF
CDR3nt: TGTGCCATCAGTGCCGGGACTAGCGACAATGAGCAGTTCTTC

abundance: .
j_gene: TRBJ1-1
d_gene: .
v_gene: TRBV18
CDR3aa: CASSPVASWDPNTEAFF
CDR3nt: TGTGCCAGCTCACCAGTAGCGTCCTGGGACCCGAACACTGAAGCTTTCTTT

abundance: .
j_gene: TRBJ1-4
d_gene: TRBD1
v_gene: TRBV11-2
CDR3aa: CASSSGQILDATNEKLFF
CDR3nt: TGTGCCAGCAGCTCGGGACAGATACTAGATGCAACTAATGAAAAACTGTTTTTT

abundance: few
j_gene: TRBJ1-6
d_gene: .
v_gene: TRBV5-1
CDR3aa: CASSLEQGYLNSPLHF
CDR3nt: TGCGCCAGCAGCTTGGAACAGGGCTACCTCAATTCACCCCTCCACTTT

abundance: .
j_gene: TRBJ2-5
d_gene: TRBD1
v_gene: TRBV7-7
CDR3aa: CASSPFEGTGTQYF
CDR3nt: TGTGCTAGCAGCCCCTTTGAGGGGACAGGGACCCAGTACTTC

abundance: .
j_gene: TRBJ2-7
d_gene: .
v_gene: TRBV19
CDR3aa: CASSINGQGTYEQYF
CDR3nt: TGTGCCAGTAGTATAAATGGCCAGGGGACCTACGAGCAGTACTTC

abundance: .
j_gene: TRBJ1-1
d_gene: .
v_gene: TRBV20-1
CDR3aa: CSVDRKNEAFF
CDR3nt: TGCAGTGTGGACAGAAAAAATGAAGCTTTCTTT

abundance: .
j_gene: TRBJ1-5
d_gene: TRBD1
v_gene: TRBV19
CDR3aa: CASSTTGGGGRQPQHF
CDR3nt: TGTGCCAGTAGTACCACAGGGGGCGGGGGGCGTCAGCCCCAGCATTTT

abundance: .
j_gene: TRBJ2-2
d_gene: .
v_gene: TRBV7-6
CDR3aa: CASSLDGPVGELFF
CDR3nt: TGTGCCAGCAGCCTAGATGGGCCCGTCGGGGAGCTGTTTTTT

abundance: .
j_gene: TRBJ2-1
d_gene: .
v_gene: TRBV5-6
CDR3aa: CASSLKPNEQFF
CDR3nt: TGTGCCAGCAGCTTGAAGCCTAATGAGCAGTTCTTC

abundance: .
j_gene: TRBJ2-1
d_gene: TRBD1
v_gene: TRBV14
CDR3aa: CASSQRQGASNEQFF
CDR3nt: TGTGCCAGCAGCCAACGACAGGGGGCTTCCAATGAGCAGTTCTTC

abundance: .
j_gene: TRBJ1-4
d_gene: .
v_gene: TRBV11-1
CDR3aa: CASSLGWSSREKLFF
CDR3nt: TGTGCCAGCAGCTTGGGGTGGTCAAGCCGAGAAAAACTGTTTTTT

abundance: .
j_gene: TRBJ1-6
d_gene: TRBD1
v_gene: TRBV13
CDR3aa: CASSSTGTAQGPLHF
CDR3nt: TGTGCCAGCAGCTCTACCGGGACAGCCCAAGGTCCCCTCCACTTT

abundance: .
j_gene: TRBJ2-5
d_gene: .
v_gene: TRBV6-1
CDR3aa: CASRTGDVETQYF
CDR3nt: TGTGCCAGCAGGACAGGTGACGTAGAGACCCAGTACTTC

abundance: .
j_gene: TRBJ2-7
d_gene: .
v_gene: TRBV5-6
CDR3aa: CASSKGRSYEQYF
CDR3nt: TGTGCCAGCAGCAAGGGACGGTCCTACGAGCAGTACTTC

abundance: once
j_gene: TRBJ2-5
d_gene: .
v_gene: TRBV5-6
CDR3aa: CASSFISGTQYF
CDR3nt: TGTGCCAGCAGCTTTATCTCGGGGACCCAGTACTTC

abundance: .
j_gene: TRBJ1-5
d_gene: TRBD1
v_gene: TRBV7-8
CDR3aa: CASSLAGTVNQPQHF
CDR3nt: TGTGCCAGCAGCTTAGCCGGGACAGTAAATCAGCCCCAGCATTTT

abundance: .
j_gene: TRBJ1-1
d_gene: .
v_gene: TRBV4-2
CDR3aa: CASSQAFGRQANTEAFF
CDR3nt: TGTGCCAGCAGCCAAGCTTTTGGACGACAGGCGAACACTGAAGCTTTCTTT

abundance: .
j_gene: TRBJ1-4
d_gene: TRBD1
v_gene: TRBV10-1
CDR3aa: CASSEGTANEKLFF
CDR3nt: TGCGCCAGCAGTGAGGGGACAGCTAATGAAAAACTGTTTTTT

abundance: once
j_gene: TRBJ2-3
d_gene: TRBD1
v_gene: TRBV7-2
CDR3aa: CASSRTGQGWDTQYF
CDR3nt: TGTGCCAGCAGCAGGACGGGACAGGGTTGGGATACGCAGTATTTT

abundance: .
j_gene: TRBJ2-3
d_gene: .
v_gene: TRBV19
CDR3aa: CASSITGLTSTDTQYF
CDR3nt: TGTGCCAGTAGTATAACAGGGCTAACTAGCACAGATACGCAGTATTTT

abundance: .
j_gene: TRBJ1-5
d_gene: .
v_gene: TRBV19
CDR3aa: CASTAPGSNQPQHF
CDR3nt: TGTGCCAGTACCGCGCCAGGCTCCAATCAGCCCCAGCATTTT

abundance: few
j_gene: TRBJ2-7
d_gene: TRBD2
v_gene: TRBV28
CDR3aa: CASRGAGGTFYEQYF
CDR3nt: TGTGCCAGCAGAGGAGCGGGGGGGACGTTCTACGAGCAGTACTTC

abundance: .
j_gene: TRBJ1-4
d_gene: .
v_gene: TRBV4-1
CDR3aa: CASSQDGTRNEKLFF
CDR3nt: TGCGCCAGCAGCCAAGATGGGACACGGAATGAAAAACTGTTTTTT

abundance: once
j_gene: TRBJ1-5
d_gene: .
v_gene: TRBV2
CDR3aa: CASKKEGNQPQHF
CDR3nt: TGTGCCAGCAAGAAGGAAGGCAATCAGCCCCAGCATTTT

abundance: .
j_gene: TRBJ1-5
d_gene: .
v_gene: TRBV11-2
CDR3aa: CASSSNPKGLGNQPQHF
CDR3nt: TGTGCCAGCAGCTCAAACCCGAAGGGATTGGGCAATCAGCCCCAGCATTTT

abundance: .
j_gene: TRBJ1-1
d_gene: .
v_gene: TRBV6-5
CDR3aa: CASRGNTEAFF
CDR3nt: TGTGCCAGCAGGGGGAACACTGAAGCTTTCTTT

abundance: .
j_gene: TRBJ2-7
d_gene: .
v_gene: TRBV7-9
CDR3aa: CASDNGHYEQYF
CDR3nt: TGTGCCAGCGACAACGGACATTACGAGCAGTACTTC

abundance: .
j_gene: TRBJ1-2
d_gene: .
v_gene: TRBV30
CDR3aa: CAWSSGLGRPPANYGYTF
CDR3nt: TGTGCCTGGAGTTCTGGTTTGGGCAGGCCCCCGGCTAACTATGGCTACACCTTC

abundance: .
j_gene: TRBJ2-5
d_gene: TRBD2
v_gene: TRBV5-4
CDR3aa: CASSKGLAGGRETQYF
CDR3nt: TGTGCCAGCAGCAAGGGACTAGCGGGGGGGCGTGAGACCCAGTACTTC

abundance: .
j_gene: TRBJ2-7
d_gene: TRBD1
v_gene: TRBV18
CDR3aa: CASSPRTGVSYEQYF
CDR3nt: TGTGCCAGCTCACCCAGGACAGGGGTCTCCTACGAGCAGTACTTC

abundance: few
j_gene: TRBJ1-1
d_gene: .
v_gene: TRBV30
CDR3aa: CAWKKGSMNTEAFF
CDR3nt: TGTGCCTGGAAAAAGGGCTCCATGAACACTGAAGCTTTCTTT

abundance: .
j_gene: TRBJ2-5
d_gene: .
v_gene: TRBV6-5
CDR3aa: CASRETVQETQYF
CDR3nt: TGTGCCAGCAGGGAGACAGTCCAAGAGACCCAGTACTTC

abundance: once
j_gene: TRBJ1-2
d_gene: .
v_gene: TRBV29-1
CDR3aa: CSVEVLPGANYGYTF
CDR3nt: TGCAGCGTTGAGGTGCTTCCGGGAGCTAACTATGGCTACACCTTC

abundance: .
j_gene: TRBJ2-1
d_gene: TRBD2
v_gene: TRBV7-2
CDR3aa: CASSLVRLAGGRQFF
CDR3nt: TGTGCCAGCAGCTTAGTGAGACTAGCGGGGGGGAGGCAGTTCTTC

abundance: .
j_gene: TRBJ2-4
d_gene: .
v_gene: TRBV16
CDR3aa: CASSQFPYRTLAKNIQYF
CDR3nt: TGTGCCAGCAGTCAATTCCCCTACAGGACCTTAGCCAAAAACATTCAGTACTTC